This T cell receptor beta chain was recorded in a study of cytomegalovirus exposure and HLA in healthy donors. Study-wide results and caveats: Sequencing likely produced, as an artifact, a cluster of highly shared sequence variants.

Looked up from germline, CDR1 is SGHRS and CDR2 is YFSETQ. This CDR3 is built from 15 residues. The V end lost 2 bases, the J end lost 1 base, and 12 bases lay between the germline ends. With regard to this clone: Its specificity is not known.

Primers for the PCR totalled 60 Vbeta and 13 Jbeta. Profiled with immunoSEQ multiplex PCR; TCRdb holds only in-frame clones, not every one. This table has 95,000 to 150,000 clones, over 80% appearing once. The sequenced sample was PBMCs. The J gene is TRBJ1-1, the V gene TRBV5-1; perhaps TRBD1 as D (5 bases). The source is a young man in good health and CMV-seronegative. This CDR3 is CASSFRGRTNTEAFF. CDR3 DNA: TGCGCCAGCAGCTTTAGGGGCAGGACGAACACTGAAGCTTTCTTT.